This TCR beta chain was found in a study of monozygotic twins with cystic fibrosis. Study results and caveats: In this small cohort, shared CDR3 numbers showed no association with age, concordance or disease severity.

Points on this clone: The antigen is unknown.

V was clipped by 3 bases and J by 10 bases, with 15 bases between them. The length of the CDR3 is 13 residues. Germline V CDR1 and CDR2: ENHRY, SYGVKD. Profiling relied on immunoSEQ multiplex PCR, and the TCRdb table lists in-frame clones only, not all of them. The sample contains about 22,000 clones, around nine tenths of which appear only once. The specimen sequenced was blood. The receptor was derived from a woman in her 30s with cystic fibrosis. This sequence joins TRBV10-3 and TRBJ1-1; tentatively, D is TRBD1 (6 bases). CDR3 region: CAISDTYREPAFF. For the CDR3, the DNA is TGTGCCATCAGTGACACCTACAGGGAACCAGCTTTCTTT.